What follows is one T cell receptor (beta chain) and its context. The data belong to a study of control samples from healthy donors and cancer patients. The assay was immunoSEQ multiplex PCR, and TCRdb's table has in-frame clones only and misses some. In the table there are around 40,000 clones, approximately 90% of which are singletons. Germline V lookup: CDR1 MNHEY, CDR2 SVGEGT. The length of the CDR3 is 14 residues. V lost 5 bases to trimming and J lost 5 bases, with 15 bases between them. The chain joins TRBV6-2 or TRBV6-3 to TRBJ1-1, with TRBD1 as a possible D gene (5 bases). The clonotype was recovered from a woman aged 40 to 50 with head and neck cancer. The material sequenced was PBMCs. The DNA for the CDR3 is TGTGCCAGCAGTCGTTCAGGGATTGGGACTGAAGCTTTCTTT. This gives the protein CASSRSGIGTEAFF.